This entry lists 29 T cell receptor beta chains sequenced from one sample in a study of blood T cell repertoires in COVID-19. The repertoire was sequenced with immunoSEQ multiplex PCR; TCRdb's copy has only in-frame clones and lacks some. This table holds approximately 50,000 clones, roughly 86% found once. The sample was peripheral blood. The receptor source for this set is a man older than 75 with active or convalescent COVID-19.

The chain recombines TRBV6-2 or TRBV6-3 with TRBJ1-6, with 7 bases lining up with TRBD1. V was pared by 3 bases and J by 13 bases, with 6 bases of the junction left unmatched. Per the germline V gene, CDR1 is MNHEY and CDR2 is SVGEGT. The CDR3 contains 13 residues. CDR3 in DNA: TGTGCCAGCAGTTATTCTGCGGACAGGCCCCTCCACTTT. Protein: CASSYSADRPLHF.

This chain connects TRBV5-1 to TRBJ1-3, with D perhaps TRBD1 (5 bases). Trimming pared 4 bases from V and 0 bases from J, leaving 11 bases between. In germline, CDR1 is SGHRS, CDR2 YFSETQ. The CDR3 has 15 amino acids. Written as DNA, the CDR3 is TGCGCCAGCAGCGAGGACGGACACTCTGGAAACACCATATATTTT. It is translated as CASSEDGHSGNTIYF.

V and J are TRBV9 and TRBJ1-1; D might be TRBD1 (5 bases). Trimming removed 4 bases at V and 10 bases at J, with 14 bases between. Germline loops: CDR1 SGDLS, CDR2 YYNGEE. The length of the CDR3 is 12 residues. The CDR3 nucleotides are TGTGCCAGCAGCCCATGGGGGGATGGAGCTTTCTTT. It translates to CASSPWGDGAFF.

This chain connects TRBV9 to TRBJ1-3; a weak D match, TRBD1 (6 bases). The germline gives CDR1 SGDLS, CDR2 YYNGEE. The CDR3 is made up of 16 amino acids. V was shortened by 4 bases and J by 4 bases, with 18 bases between the two germline ends. In nucleotides, the CDR3 is TGTGCCAGCAGCCCCTCAGGGGCAGCCGAAGGAAACACCATATATTTT. Its translation is CASSPSGAAEGNTIYF.

V and J are TRBV7-2 and TRBJ2-7, with D unresolved. Trimming took off 5 bases at V and 2 bases at J, with 13 bases between the two ends. The CDR3 contains 14 residues. In germline, CDR1 is SGHTA, CDR2 FQGNSA. The CDR3 bases are TGTGCCAGCAGCCTTAGGAGCCCGACCTACGAGCAGTACTTC. Translating it yields CASSLRSPTYEQYF.

The V gene is TRBV9, the J gene TRBJ1-6, with TRBD1 matching 7 bases. The CDR3 totals 15 residues. With 4 bases clipped from V and 6 bases from J, the junction kept 7 bases outside the gene matches. Germline CDR1 and CDR2: SGDLS and YYNGEE. In DNA, the CDR3 is TGTGCCAGCAGCACCAACAGGGGAACTAATTCACCCCTCCACTTT. It is translated as CASSTNRGTNSPLHF.

CDR3 residues: CASSQSPGNNEKLFF. The CDR3 DNA reads TGTGCCAGCAGCCAATCGCCAGGCAATAATGAAAAACTGTTTTTT. The chain recombines TRBV16 with TRBJ1-4, with D uncertain. The CDR3 spans 15 residues. V was pared by 0 bases and J by 4 bases, with 9 bases between. Germline V gives CDR1 KGHSY, CDR2 FQNENV.

V is TRBV27 and J is TRBJ1-5, with TRBD1 as a possible D gene (6 bases). Germline values: CDR1 MNHEY, CDR2 SMNVEV (reference sequence). Between the trimmed V and J ends, which lost 5 bases and 1 base, there was a span of 15 bases. The CDR3 is 16 amino acids. The CDR3 reads CASSNQGTGSNQPQHF. DNA for the CDR3: TGTGCCAGCAGTAATCAGGGGACGGGAAGCAATCAGCCCCAGCATTTT.

CDR3 DNA sequence: TGTGCCAGCAGCCAACAGGTTTCCACCTACAATGAGCAGTTCTTC. It codes for CASSQQVSTYNEQFF. This sequence joins TRBV6-5 and TRBJ2-1; tentatively, D is TRBD1 (5 bases). Per germline, CDR1 MNHEY and CDR2 SVGAGI. Trimming shortened V by 6 bases and J by 2 bases, and 14 bases separated the two germline ends. The CDR3 consists of 15 residues.

The chain combines TRBV5-4 with TRBJ2-1; the D gene is possibly TRBD1 (6 bases). Germline V gene lookup returns CDR1 SGHNT and CDR2 YYREEE (reference sequence). This CDR3 is 14 amino acids long. Trimming shortened V by 4 bases and J by 7 bases, and 15 bases separated the two germline ends. CDR3 loop: CASSDRRVRNEQFF. CDR3 coding DNA: TGTGCCAGCAGCGACAGGCGGGTTAGGAATGAGCAGTTCTTC.

V and J are TRBV29-1 and TRBJ1-2; 10 bases map to TRBD1. CDR1 is SQVTM and CDR2 is ANQGSEA in the germline V gene. The length of the CDR3 is 14 residues. The V gene end was trimmed by 2 bases and the J gene end by 7 bases; junction bases not matched to a gene: 7. The CDR3 here is CSVEIVGTGAGYTF. CDR3 nucleotides: TGCAGCGTTGAAATCGTTGGGACAGGGGCTGGCTACACCTTC. Drawing the rest from reference TRBV29-1 and TRBJ1-2, the complete variable domain is SAVISQKPSRDICQRGTSLTIQCQVDSQVTMMFWYRQQPGQSLTLIATANQGSEATYESGFVIDKFPISRPNLTFSTLTVSNMSPEDSSIYLCSVEIVGTGAGYTFGSGTRLTVV.

V and J are TRBV5-1 and TRBJ2-7; D is unclear. Germline loops: CDR1 SGHRS, CDR2 YFSETQ. Trimming removed 0 bases at V and 0 bases at J, with 10 bases between. The CDR3 totals 15 residues. CDR3 residues: CASSLGTSSSYEQYF. CDR3 in DNA: TGCGCCAGCAGCTTGGGCACTTCTAGCTCCTACGAGCAGTACTTC. Full variable domain (missing parts from reference TRBV5-1 and TRBJ2-7): KAGVTQTPRYLIKTRGQQVTLSCSPISGHRSVSWYQQTPGQGLQFLFEYFSETQRNKGNFPGRFSGRQFSNSRSEMNVSTLELGDSALYLCASSLGTSSSYEQYFGPGTRLTVT.

The chain links TRBV30 to TRBJ1-3; 7 nucleotides align to TRBD1. Trimming at V came to 1 base and at J to 0 bases, leaving 9 bases not matched to a gene. The CDR3 consists of 17 residues. Germline CDR1 reads GTSNPN; CDR2 reads SVGIG (reference sequence). CDR3 in DNA: TGTGCCTGGAGTGCACCCAGGGGGTTCTACTCTGGAAACACCATATATTTT. Its translation is CAWSAPRGFYSGNTIYF.

The chain couples TRBV11-2 to TRBJ1-1, with D perhaps matching TRBD1 (6 bases). Trimming pared 5 bases from V and 4 bases from J, leaving 8 bases between. Germline lookup yields CDR1 SGHAT and CDR2 FQNNGV. CDR3 length: 12 residues. The CDR3 protein is CASSPQGTEAFF. Here the CDR3 DNA reads TGTGCCAGCAGCCCACAGGGCACTGAAGCTTTCTTT.

J is TRBJ1-1 and V is TRBV5-7; D might be TRBD1 (5 bases). TRBV5-7 is given ORF status, its function remaining uncertain. Trimming removed 4 bases at V and 4 bases at J, with 26 bases between. The CDR3 totals 18 residues. The CDR3 coding sequence is TGTGCCAGCAGCCTATTAGGGCCATTATTGCGGGGGAGCACTGAAGCTTTCTTT. It translates to CASSLLGPLLRGSTEAFF.

The rearrangement links TRBV19 to TRBJ1-3; D not certain. The V end lost 5 bases, the J end lost 8 bases, and 19 bases lay between the germline ends. Germline V CDR1 and CDR2: LNHDA, SQIVND (reference sequence). CDR3 length: 15 amino acids. DNA of the CDR3: TGTGCCAGTAGTCCCACGCGGCAGCGATACGACACCATATATTTT. It codes for CASSPTRQRYDTIYF.

The rearrangement uses TRBV9 and TRBJ1-3; perhaps TRBD1 as D (6 bases). Trimming took off 4 bases at V and 0 bases at J, with 20 bases between the two ends. The CDR3 is made up of 18 amino acids. The germline gives CDR1 SGDLS, CDR2 YYNGEE. CDR3 sequence (DNA): TGTGCCAGCAGCCTTAAGAAGACAGGATCCAGCTCTGGAAACACCATATATTTT. As protein: CASSLKKTGSSSGNTIYF.

The gene calls are TRBV5-8 and TRBJ1-4; no reliable D call. This CDR3 has 14 residues. V gave up 0 bases and J gave up 8 bases, with 11 bases separating them. CDR1 and CDR2 from the germline V gene are SGHTS and YDEGEE. CDR3 DNA sequence: TGTGCCAGCAGCTTGGGGCCGAGCGGAGAAAAACTGTTTTTT. Its translation is CASSLGPSGEKLFF.

The rearrangement uses TRBV29-1 and TRBJ2-7; D possibly corresponds to TRBD1 (6 bases). Germline CDR1 is SQVTM and CDR2 is ANQGSEA. The ends were cut back, 6 bases at V and 0 bases at J, with 15 bases in the middle. The CDR3 has 14 residues. Here the CDR3 reads CSVLGQPSSYEQYF. The CDR3 nucleotides read TGCAGCGTCCTCGGACAGCCCAGCTCCTACGAGCAGTACTTC.

This sequence joins TRBV6-5 and TRBJ2-1, with D tentatively TRBD1 (8 bases). Deletions cut 9 bases from V and 3 bases from J, with 18 bases between. Germline CDR1 reads MNHEY; CDR2 reads SVGAGI. This CDR3 is built from 15 residues. Here the CDR3 DNA reads TGTGCCAGTCCTATAACAGGGGGGGACTACAATGAGCAGTTCTTC. Protein: CASPITGGDYNEQFF.

V is TRBV11-3 and J is TRBJ2-2; D may be TRBD1 (6 bases). The CDR3 sequence is 18 residues long. Germline CDR1 reads SGHNT; CDR2 reads YENEEA. Trimming cost V 5 bases and J 0 bases, with 19 bases left between them. The CDR3 here is CASSADPRGYTNTGELFF. The CDR3 nucleotides read TGTGCCAGCAGCGCGGACCCCAGGGGATACACGAACACCGGGGAGCTGTTTTTT.

The chain uses TRBV28 and TRBJ2-3; 10 bases match TRBD2. The CDR3 runs 16 residues. V gave up 6 bases and J gave up 5 bases; unmatched junction bases: 11. Germline V gene data show CDR1 as MDHEN and CDR2 as SYDVKM. This chain's CDR3 is CASSPALAGVGDTQYF. The CDR3 DNA reads as TGTGCCAGCAGCCCAGCCCTAGCGGGAGTTGGAGATACGCAGTATTTT.

This chain uses TRBV10-3 with TRBJ1-1; TRBD1 might be the D (5 bases). The germline gives CDR1 ENHRY, CDR2 SYGVKD. V lost 6 bases, J lost 1 base, and 12 bases lay in between. CDR3 size: 14 residues. The CDR3 protein is CAISEGQWNTEAFF. CDR3 DNA: TGTGCCATCAGCGAGGGGCAGTGGAACACTGAAGCTTTCTTT.

The chain employs TRBV7-8 and TRBJ2-7, with TRBD2 matching 13 bases. The CDR3 is made up of 18 amino acids. The J segment lost 4 bases and the V segment lost 4 bases, leaving 13 bases of the junction unmatched. Per the germline V gene, CDR1 is SGHVS and CDR2 is FQNEAQ. CDR3 nucleotides: TGTGCCAGCAGCTCTATCGGACTAGCGGGAGTCTGGGGTTACGAGCAGTACTTC. Its translation is CASSSIGLAGVWGYEQYF.

This CDR3 is CASSHRGAGNTIYF. Written as DNA, the CDR3 is TGTGCCAGCAGCCACCGGGGGGCCGGAAACACCATATATTTT. The chain is built from TRBV7-8 and TRBJ1-3; D possibly corresponds to TRBD1 (6 bases). The V end lost 5 bases, the J end lost 4 bases, and 12 bases lay between the germline ends. CDR1 and CDR2 from the germline V gene are SGHVS and FQNEAQ. The CDR3 runs 14 residues.

V gene TRBV7-9 combines with J gene TRBJ2-1; D is possibly TRBD2 (5 bases). Germline V lookup: CDR1 SEHNR, CDR2 FQNEAQ (reference sequence). V was pared by 2 bases and J by 10 bases, with 9 bases between. The CDR3 has 12 amino acids. The CDR3 region is CASSLSSGEQFF. Here the CDR3 DNA reads TGTGCCAGCAGCTTAAGCTCGGGGGAGCAGTTCTTC. The full variable domain, rest sourced from reference TRBV7-9 and TRBJ2-1, is DTGVSQNPRHKITKRGQNVTFRCDPISEHNRLYWYRQTLGQGPEFLTYFQNEAQLEKSRLLSDRFSAERPKGSFSTLEIQRTEQGDSAMYLCASSLSSGEQFFGPGTRLTVL.

V is TRBV5-5 and J is TRBJ2-3; 7 positions agree with TRBD2. The CDR3 covers 16 residues. J gave up 6 bases and V 2 bases, and 12 bases lay outside the gene matches. From germline, CDR1 is SGHKS and CDR2 YYEKEE (reference sequence). CDR3 loop: CASSLRGGGGGDTQYF. The CDR3 bases are TGTGCCAGCAGCTTACGAGGAGGTGGGGGAGGGGATACGCAGTATTTT.

The V gene is TRBV11-2, the J gene TRBJ2-7, with TRBD2 matching 9 bases. The J segment lost 12 bases and the V segment lost 5 bases, leaving 11 bases of the junction unmatched. CDR1 is SGHAT, CDR2 FQNNGV, per germline. The CDR3 runs 13 residues. The CDR3 DNA sequence: TGTGCCAGCAGCCCGGGACTAGCCGCAATTGTGTACTTC. The encoded protein is CASSPGLAAIVYF.

This clone came up a few times. The chain is built from TRBV13 and TRBJ2-7, with a possible D match to TRBD1 (6 bases). V lost 5 bases and J lost 5, with 19 bases in between. The CDR3 runs 15 residues. Germline assignment: CDR1 PRHDT and CDR2 FYEKMQ (reference sequence). The CDR3 protein is CASSGRGGLLDEQYF. CDR3 sequence (DNA): TGTGCCAGCAGCGGCAGGGGCGGGCTACTCGACGAGCAGTACTTC.